Below are 21 T cell receptor beta chains sequenced from a single sample in a study of blood T cell repertoires in COVID-19. TCRdb's copy holds only in-frame clones and misses some; the assay was immunoSEQ multiplex PCR. The sample holds roughly 150,000 clones, roughly 84% seen once. Sample: peripheral blood. The receptors were sampled from a woman older than 75 with active or convalescent COVID-19.

The V call is TRBV6-1, the J call TRBJ2-1, with 12 bases lining up with TRBD2. Germline CDR1 reads MNHNS; CDR2 reads SASEGT. The CDR3 runs 16 residues. With V trimmed by 2 bases and J by 4 bases, 3 bases remained unmatched. DNA of the CDR3: TGTGCCAGCAGTGAACTGGGACTAGCGGGTTACAATGAGCAGTTCTTC. Its translation is CASSELGLAGYNEQFF.

This clone was found once. The chain links TRBV10-2 to TRBJ2-7; 9 nucleotides align to TRBD1. The CDR3 has 15 amino acids. V was clipped by 6 bases and J by 4 bases; unmatched bases: 10. Germline V gene lookup returns CDR1 WSHSY and CDR2 SAAADI. This CDR3 reads CASSRPGTGRYEQYF. The CDR3 DNA is TGCGCCAGCAGCCGTCCCGGGACAGGGAGATACGAGCAGTACTTC.

This clone was observed a handful of times. J is TRBJ1-1 and V is TRBV2; D possibly corresponds to TRBD1 (6 bases). Germline V lookup: CDR1 SNHLY, CDR2 FYNNEI. V lost 4 bases and J lost 7, with 10 bases in between. CDR3 size: 12 residues. As DNA, the CDR3 is TGTGCCAGCAGTGGACAGGCACTTGAAGCTTTCTTT. Residues: CASSGQALEAFF.

The chain links TRBV18 to TRBJ2-1; TRBD2 matches 8 bases. The CDR3 runs to 13 residues. V shed 3 bases, J shed 14 bases, and the junction held 9 bases outside the gene matches. The germline CDR1 and CDR2 sequences are KGHSH and LQKENI. This CDR3 reads CASSPAGSGVEFF. The CDR3, as DNA: TGTGCCAGCTCACCCGCCGGTAGCGGGGTTGAGTTCTTC.

This chain uses TRBV7-9 with TRBJ1-1; D gene ambiguous. This CDR3 is built from 18 residues. Germline-derived CDR1 and CDR2 are SEHNR and FQNEAQ (reference sequence). Deletions cut 5 bases from V and 0 bases from J, with 22 bases between. The CDR3 region is CASSRSYRSPWVNTEAFF. The CDR3 DNA follows: TGTGCCAGCAGCCGCAGCTACCGGAGTCCGTGGGTGAACACTGAAGCTTTCTTT.

This chain links TRBV10-2 with TRBJ1-4; the match to TRBD1 covers 12 bases. The CDR3 covers 14 residues. The ends lost 7 bases at V and 8 bases at J; junction bases unmatched: 5. Germline CDR1 and CDR2: WSHSY and SAAADI. The CDR3 bases are TGCGCCAGCACCGCCGGGACAGGGGGCGAAAAACTGTTTTTT. It encodes CASTAGTGGEKLFF.

The genes are TRBV6-5 and TRBJ2-3; the D gene is possibly TRBD2 (6 bases). Germline CDR1 and CDR2: MNHEY and SVGAGI. The CDR3 totals 14 residues. With 6 bases removed from V and 1 base from J, the gap between germline ends came to 11 bases. The CDR3, as DNA: TGTGCCAGCAGGACTAGTTTGGGCACAGATACGCAGTATTTT. Protein: CASRTSLGTDTQYF.

J is TRBJ2-1 and V is TRBV7-3, with 7 positions matching TRBD2. The CDR3 sequence is 14 residues long. Trimming at V came to 5 bases and at J to 11 bases, leaving 12 bases not matched to a gene. Germline-derived CDR1 and CDR2 are SGHTA and FQGTGA. CDR3 in amino acids: CASSRGRAGAQQFF. In DNA, the CDR3 is TGTGCCAGCAGCCGCGGTCGGGCGGGAGCCCAGCAGTTCTTC. The full variable domain, completed using reference TRBV7-3 and TRBJ2-1, is GAGVSQTPSNKVTEKGKYVELRCDPISGHTALYWYRQSLGQGPEFLIYFQGTGAADDSGLPNDRFFAVRPEGSVSTLKIQRTERGDSAVYLCASSRGRAGAQQFFGPGTRLTVL.

The CDR3 DNA sequence: TGTGCCAGCATCCTCCAAGGGGGGGCCGGTCTTGGGGAGCTGTTTTTT. Translating gives CASILQGGAGLGELFF. The chain links TRBV2 to TRBJ2-2; a possible D gene is TRBD2 (7 bases). The germline gives CDR1 SNHLY, CDR2 FYNNEI. This CDR3 region has 16 residues. V shed 7 bases and J shed 8 bases, with 23 bases lying between them. Full variable domain (missing parts from reference TRBV2 and TRBJ2-2): EPEVTQTPSHQVTQMGQEVILRCVPISNHLYFYWYRQILGQKVEFLVSFYNNEISEKSEIFDDQFSVERPDGSNFTLKIRSTKLEDSAMYFCASILQGGAGLGELFFGEGSRLTVL.

The chain employs TRBV7-9 and TRBJ2-7; TRBD1 is a possible D gene (5 bases). Looked up from germline, CDR1 is SEHNR and CDR2 is FQNEAQ (reference sequence). This CDR3 contains 12 residues. With 7 bases removed from V and 3 bases from J, the gap between germline ends came to 10 bases. The chain's CDR3 is CASTDSSYEQYF. In nucleotides, the CDR3 is TGTGCCAGCACCGACAGTAGCTACGAGCAGTACTTC. The entire variable domain, with the rest obtained from reference TRBV7-9 and TRBJ2-7, is as follows: DTGVSQNPRHKITKRGQNVTFRCDPISEHNRLYWYRQTLGQGPEFLTYFQNEAQLEKSRLLSDRFSAERPKGSFSTLEIQRTEQGDSAMYLCASTDSSYEQYFGPGTRLTVT.

The chain links TRBV3-1 (or the pseudogene TRBV3-2) to TRBJ1-3; D remains unclear. CDR3 length: 16 amino acids. Germline-derived CDR1 and CDR2 are LGHDT and YNNKEL (reference sequence). Trimming stripped 4 bases from V and 0 bases from J, with 13 bases between. The CDR3 coding sequence is TGTGCCAGCAGCCGGAGGACGGGATTCTCTGGAAACACCATATATTTT. This codes for CASSRRTGFSGNTIYF.

The chain has TRBV25-1 and TRBJ1-2, with a tentative D call TRBD1 (6 bases). The CDR3 spans 17 residues. Trimming removed 2 bases at V and 0 bases at J, with 16 bases between. Germline V gene data show CDR1 as MGHDK and CDR2 as SYGVNS. The CDR3 sequence: CASSEVGRGNSNYGYTF. The CDR3 nucleotides read TGTGCCAGCAGTGAAGTCGGCAGGGGAAACTCTAACTATGGCTACACCTTC.

The genes are TRBV18 and TRBJ1-2; maybe TRBD1 (6 bases). The germline V and J ends were trimmed by 0 bases and 8 bases, with 16 bases remaining between them. Germline CDR1 reads KGHSH; CDR2 reads LQKENI. The CDR3 runs to 15 residues. The CDR3 nucleotides are TGTGCCAGCTCACCACCGGGGGGGGCGACGGTAGGCTACACCTTC. Protein product: CASSPPGGATVGYTF.

This chain uses TRBV10-2 with TRBJ1-6, with TRBD1 matching 7 bases. This CDR3 comprises 15 residues. In germline, CDR1 is WSHSY, CDR2 SAAADI. Trimming took 6 bases from V and 7 from J; bases not matched to a gene: 9. The CDR3: CASSPNDRENSPLHF. The CDR3 bases are TGCGCCAGCAGCCCTAATGACAGGGAAAATTCACCCCTCCACTTT.

The chain combines TRBV28 with TRBJ2-7; 7 positions match TRBD1. Germline V gives CDR1 MDHEN, CDR2 SYDVKM. The V and J ends lost 7 bases and 2 bases, in that order; junction bases with no gene match: 8. This CDR3 is 14 amino acids long. The CDR3 is CASTPGQNAYEQYF. CDR3 nucleotides: TGTGCCAGCACCCCGGGACAGAATGCCTACGAGCAGTACTTC.

On this clone: This sample includes further DNA sequences coding for the same CDR3. The chain has TRBV28 and TRBJ1-3; the D is unclear. The V and J ends lost 1 base and 4 bases respectively, with 2 bases between them. From germline, CDR1 is MDHEN and CDR2 SYDVKM. This CDR3 contains 12 residues. The CDR3 sequence: CASSLSGNTIYF. CDR3 in DNA: TGTGCCAGCAGTTTATCGGGAAACACCATATATTTT.

This clone was detected only once. This chain connects TRBV10-2 to TRBJ2-5, with 8 positions matching TRBD1. Germline lookup yields CDR1 WSHSY and CDR2 SAAADI. The V and J ends lost 7 bases and 5 bases, in that order; junction bases with no gene match: 6. The CDR3 loop spans 13 amino acids. As DNA, the CDR3 is TGCGCCAGCAAACAGGGGGTCACTGAGACCCAGTACTTC. This gives the protein CASKQGVTETQYF.

The V call is TRBV10-1, the J call TRBJ1-1; 8 positions match TRBD1. Trimming removed 3 bases from V and 10 bases from J; junction bases left unmatched: 7. Germline V gives CDR1 WNHNN, CDR2 SYGVQD (reference sequence). This CDR3 is 13 amino acids long. The CDR3 spells CASSESGQVRAFF. CDR3 nucleotide sequence: TGCGCCAGCAGTGAATCGGGACAGGTCAGAGCTTTCTTT.

The gene calls are TRBV28 and TRBJ2-2; 7 nucleotides match TRBD2. The germline gives CDR1 MDHEN, CDR2 SYDVKM. Germline trimming cut 4 bases from V and 4 bases from J; bases unmatched to any gene: 9. The CDR3 spans 16 residues. CDR3 nucleotides: TGTGCCAGCAGTTCCCCTCAATCGGGGGGCACCGGGGAGCTGTTTTTT. It codes for CASSSPQSGGTGELFF. The variable domain in full, with the rest retrieved from reference TRBV28 and TRBJ2-2, is DVKVTQSSRYLVKRTGEKVFLECVQDMDHENMFWYRQDPGLGLRLIYFSYDVKMKEKGDIPEGYSVSREKKERFSLILESASTNQTSMYLCASSSPQSGGTGELFFGEGSRLTVL.

This clone was counted between two and nine times. This sequence joins TRBV7-2 and TRBJ1-3; maybe TRBD1 (6 bases). In germline, CDR1 is SGHTA, CDR2 FQGNSA. Trimming pared 3 bases from V and 0 bases from J, leaving 12 bases between. The CDR3 is 16 amino acids. The CDR3 DNA sequence: TGTGCCAGCAGCTTGACAGGACACCGCTCTGGAAACACCATATATTTT. Translated, it gives CASSLTGHRSGNTIYF.

The count of this clone is one. Here the CDR3 DNA reads TGTGCCAGCACCCAGGGGGCACGGTCGCAGCCCCAGCATTTT. It codes for CASTQGARSQPQHF. The rearrangement joins TRBV2 to TRBJ1-5; TRBD1 matches 8 bases. The CDR3 sequence is 14 residues long. Looked up from germline, CDR1 is SNHLY and CDR2 is FYNNEI. Trimming cost V 7 bases and J 7 bases; bases outside gene matches: 9.